Listed here are 27 T cell receptor beta chains from one sample, sequenced in a study of monozygotic twins with inflammatory bowel disease (dated by TCRdb to between 2019 and 2020). Library construction relied on 5' RACE. Instrument used: Illumina HiSeq 2500. Once TCRdb had reprocessed the reads, it stored one entry per CDR3 protein sequence and supplied no DNA. This sample's table carries about 210,000 distinct CDR3 sequences. The ten largest account for less than 2% of the sample. Specimen: blood. The receptors stem from a human donor with ulcerative colitis or Crohn's disease, or a healthy co-twin of an affected twin (not recorded which).

The chain's CDR3 is CASSLGGFTYNEQFF. J is TRBJ2-1 and V is TRBV5-1; with no DNA, the TCRdb D assignment of TRBD1 cannot be verified. The CDR3 is 15 amino acids. Germline CDR1 reads SGHRS; CDR2 reads YFSETQ.

The chain is built from TRBV5-1 and TRBJ2-3; checking the TCRdb D call of TRBD1 is not possible without DNA. Germline assignment: CDR1 SGHRS and CDR2 YFSETQ. The CDR3 loop spans 13 amino acids. CDR3 sequence reads: CASSEGTRDTQYF.

This chain links TRBV20-1 with TRBJ2-7. The germline CDR1 and CDR2 sequences are DFQATT and SNEGSKA (reference sequence). The CDR3 spans 13 residues. The CDR3 here is CSAPRPSSYEQYF.

V gene TRBV5-8 combines with J gene TRBJ2-2; TCRdb selects TRBD1, and the lack of DNA leaves this call unchecked. The CDR3 sequence is 18 residues long. The germline V gene encodes CDR1 SGHTS and CDR2 YDEGEE. CDR3 amino acids: CASSLGAGGLANTGELFF.

The chain carries TRBV5-5 and TRBJ2-4. The germline gives CDR1 SGHKS, CDR2 YYEKEE (reference sequence). There are 14 residues in the CDR3. The CDR3: CASSLYVGWNIQYF.

The chain recombines TRBV5-1 with TRBJ2-1; the D gene TCRdb calls, TRBD1, cannot be checked with no DNA. Germline V gene lookup returns CDR1 SGHRS and CDR2 YFSETQ. CDR3 length equals 16 residues. CDR3 loop: CASSLGGQGGYNEQFF.

The V and J genes are TRBV5-1 and TRBJ2-2; TCRdb gives TRBD2 as the D gene, but with no DNA this cannot be confirmed. Germline CDR1 and CDR2: SGHRS and YFSETQ. The CDR3 sequence is 14 residues long. The CDR3 is CASSFGLNTGELFF. The whole variable domain, remainder taken from reference TRBV5-1 and TRBJ2-2, is KAGVTQTPRYLIKTRGQQVTLSCSPISGHRSVSWYQQTPGQGLQFLFEYFSETQRNKGNFPGRFSGRQFSNSRSEMNVSTLELGDSALYLCASSFGLNTGELFFGEGSRLTVL.

The chain employs TRBV6-1 and TRBJ2-7; TCRdb calls TRBD1, which cannot be checked without DNA. This CDR3 comprises 15 residues. The germline V gene has CDR1 MNHNS and CDR2 SASEGT. The CDR3 loop reads CASSPRTSGAYEQYF.

The chain is built from TRBV7-9 and TRBJ2-3. The CDR3 loop spans 15 amino acids. Germline V gene sequence: CDR1 SEHNR, CDR2 FQNEAQ (reference sequence). CDR3: CASSLRRRETDTQYF.

The CDR3 protein is CASSFGGELFF. This chain connects TRBV12-3 or TRBV12-4 to TRBJ2-2. CDR3 length equals 11 residues.

The chain links TRBV7-2 to TRBJ2-7. The CDR3 totals 15 residues. Per the germline V gene, CDR1 is SGHTA and CDR2 is FQGNSA. The CDR3 loop reads CASSLDRYATYEQYF.

The V gene is TRBV5-4, the J gene TRBJ2-1. The CDR3 is 15 residues long. Germline V gene lookup returns CDR1 SGHNT and CDR2 YYREEE (reference sequence). The chain's CDR3 is CASSLVGDLAHEQFF.

The V and J genes are TRBV20-1 and TRBJ2-7; TCRdb names TRBD2, which stays unverified in the absence of DNA. This CDR3 comprises 12 residues. Germline CDR1 DFQATT, CDR2 SNEGSKA (reference sequence). CDR3 loop: CSATEGDYEQYF.

The gene calls are TRBV5-1 and TRBJ2-5; absent DNA, TCRdb's TRBD2 call cannot be checked. Germline V gives CDR1 SGHRS, CDR2 YFSETQ. This CDR3 has 17 residues. The CDR3 is CASCSPRTYDGRETQYF.

The chain is built from TRBV20-1 and TRBJ2-3; the TRBD1 assignment by TCRdb is unverifiable without DNA. In germline, CDR1 is DFQATT, CDR2 SNEGSKA (reference sequence). The CDR3 covers 16 residues. CDR3 sequence: CSAGGSGSWAVDTQYF.

The chain employs TRBV12-3 or TRBV12-4 and TRBJ1-1; the D gene TCRdb calls, TRBD1, cannot be checked with no DNA. CDR3 length: 14 amino acids. CDR3: CASRNRGSGTEAFF.

The chain links TRBV12-3 or TRBV12-4 to TRBJ1-5; TCRdb selects TRBD1, and the lack of DNA leaves this call unchecked. CDR3 length: 17 residues. CDR3 protein: CASNLWKGGEYHQPQHF.

CDR3: CATSDKAGKLFF. The gene calls are TRBV24-1 and TRBJ1-4. The CDR3 runs to 12 residues. The germline gives CDR1 KGHDR, CDR2 SFDVKD.

CDR3 in amino acids: CASSQGQEETQYF. The chain recombines TRBV5-1 with TRBJ2-5; the D call from TCRdb, TRBD1, cannot be confirmed without DNA. Looked up from germline, CDR1 is SGHRS and CDR2 is YFSETQ. The CDR3 sequence is 13 residues long.

The chain employs TRBV24-1 and TRBJ2-5; TCRdb names TRBD1, which stays unverified in the absence of DNA. Germline CDR1 KGHDR, CDR2 SFDVKD. This CDR3 has 13 amino acids. This CDR3 is CATGGGVKETQYF.

This sequence joins TRBV20-1 and TRBJ1-2; TCRdb selects TRBD1, and the lack of DNA leaves this call unchecked. CDR1 is DFQATT, CDR2 SNEGSKA, per germline (reference sequence). The CDR3 runs to 15 residues. This CDR3 is CSARAASGEVYGYTF.

The chain links TRBV20-1 to TRBJ2-2. The CDR3 contains 16 residues. Germline CDR1 is DFQATT and CDR2 is SNEGSKA (reference sequence). The CDR3: CSARARLAGNTGELFF.

This rearrangement joins TRBV6-2 or TRBV6-3 to TRBJ1-1. Germline CDR1 reads MNHEY; CDR2 reads SVGEGT. This CDR3 region has 15 residues. The CDR3 loop reads CASSPQGRANTEAFF.

CDR3 sequence reads: CASSQDLALGVQPQHF. This chain joins TRBV3-1 and TRBJ1-5. CDR3 length: 16 residues. Germline V gives CDR1 LGHDT, CDR2 YNNKEL (reference sequence).

CDR3 residues: CSGSGTSGGSYEQYF. The genes are TRBV29-1 and TRBJ2-7; TCRdb outputs TRBD2, but without DNA this stays unchecked. The CDR3 consists of 15 residues. Germline assignment: CDR1 SQVTM and CDR2 ANQGSEA.

This chain joins TRBV5-1 and TRBJ2-3; there is no DNA to check the TCRdb D call of TRBD1. This CDR3 is built from 16 residues. Germline values: CDR1 SGHRS, CDR2 YFSETQ. CDR3 region: CASSSGDRSNTDTQYF.

The rearrangement links TRBV5-1 to TRBJ1-3. This CDR3 region has 16 residues. The germline V gene encodes CDR1 SGHRS and CDR2 YFSETQ. The CDR3: CASSFTFREAGNTIYF.